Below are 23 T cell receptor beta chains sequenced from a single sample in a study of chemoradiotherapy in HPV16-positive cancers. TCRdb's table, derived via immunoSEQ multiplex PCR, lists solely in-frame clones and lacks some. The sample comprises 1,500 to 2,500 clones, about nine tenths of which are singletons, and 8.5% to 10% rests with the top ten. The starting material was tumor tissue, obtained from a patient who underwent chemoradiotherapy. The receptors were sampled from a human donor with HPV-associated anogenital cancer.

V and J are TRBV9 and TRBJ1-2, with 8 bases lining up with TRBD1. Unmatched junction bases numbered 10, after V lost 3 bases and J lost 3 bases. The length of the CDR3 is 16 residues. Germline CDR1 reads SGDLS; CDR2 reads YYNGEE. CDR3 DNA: TGTGCCAGCAGCGGCCAGGGGGCGTCGCCCTACTATGGCTACACCTTC. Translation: CASSGQGASPYYGYTF.

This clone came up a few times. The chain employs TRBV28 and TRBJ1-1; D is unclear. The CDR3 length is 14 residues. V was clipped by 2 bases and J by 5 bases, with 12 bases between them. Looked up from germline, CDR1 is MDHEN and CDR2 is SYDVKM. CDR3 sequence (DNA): TGTGCCAGCAGTTTAATGCAGGCGCGTACTGAAGCTTTCTTT. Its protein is CASSLMQARTEAFF.

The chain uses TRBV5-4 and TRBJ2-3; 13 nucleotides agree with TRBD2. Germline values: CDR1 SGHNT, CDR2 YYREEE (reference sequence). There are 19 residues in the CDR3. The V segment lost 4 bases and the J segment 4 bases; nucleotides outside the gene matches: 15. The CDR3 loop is CASSVGRRTSGGGPDTQYF. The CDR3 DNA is TGTGCCAGCAGCGTCGGGCGCCGCACTAGCGGGGGGGGCCCAGATACGCAGTATTTT.

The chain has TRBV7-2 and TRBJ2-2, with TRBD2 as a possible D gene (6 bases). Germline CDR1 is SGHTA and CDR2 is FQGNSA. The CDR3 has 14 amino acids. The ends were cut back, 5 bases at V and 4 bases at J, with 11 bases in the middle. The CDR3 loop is CASSLDYFTGELFF. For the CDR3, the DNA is TGTGCCAGCAGCCTGGACTACTTCACCGGGGAGCTGTTTTTT.

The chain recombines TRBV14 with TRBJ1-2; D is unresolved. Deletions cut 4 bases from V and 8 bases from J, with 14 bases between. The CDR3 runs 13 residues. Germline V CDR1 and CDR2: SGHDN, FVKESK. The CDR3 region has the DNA TGTGCCAGCAGCCCCACCCGATGGGGAGGCTACACCTTC. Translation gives CASSPTRWGGYTF.

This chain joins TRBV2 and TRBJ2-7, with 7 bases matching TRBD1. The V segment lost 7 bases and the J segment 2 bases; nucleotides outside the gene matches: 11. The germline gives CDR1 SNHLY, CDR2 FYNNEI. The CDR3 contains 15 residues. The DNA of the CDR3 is TGTGCCAGCACCGATTGGGACAGCGGAACCTACGAGCAGTACGTC. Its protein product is CASTDWDSGTYEQYV.

The CDR3 here is CASGQETQYF. The CDR3 nucleotides read TGTGCCAGCGGGCAAGAGACCCAGTACTTC. The chain couples TRBV6-4 to TRBJ2-5; D is unclear. Germline CDR1 reads MRHNA; CDR2 reads SNTAGT. Trimming stripped 8 bases from V and 2 bases from J, with 3 bases between. The CDR3 totals 10 residues.

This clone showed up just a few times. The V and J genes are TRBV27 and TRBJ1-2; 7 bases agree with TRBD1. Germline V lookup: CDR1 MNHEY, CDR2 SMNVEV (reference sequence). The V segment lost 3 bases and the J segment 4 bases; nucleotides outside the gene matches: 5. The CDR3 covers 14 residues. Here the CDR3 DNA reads TGTGCCAGCAGTTTGGACAGGAGAGTCTATGGCTACACCTTC. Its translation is CASSLDRRVYGYTF.

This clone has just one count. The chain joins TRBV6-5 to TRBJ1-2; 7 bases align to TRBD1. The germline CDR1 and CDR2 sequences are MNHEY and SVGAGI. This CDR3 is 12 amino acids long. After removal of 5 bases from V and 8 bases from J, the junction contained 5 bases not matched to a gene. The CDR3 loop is CASSDRVRGYTF. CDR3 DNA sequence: TGTGCCAGCAGTGACAGGGTCCGCGGCTACACCTTC.

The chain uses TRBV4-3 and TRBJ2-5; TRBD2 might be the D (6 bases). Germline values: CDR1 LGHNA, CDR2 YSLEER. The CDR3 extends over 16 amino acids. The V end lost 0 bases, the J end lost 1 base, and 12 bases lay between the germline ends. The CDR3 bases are TGCGCCAGCAGCCAAGAGGGTGGGGGGTCCCAAGAGACCCAGTACTTC. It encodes CASSQEGGGSQETQYF.

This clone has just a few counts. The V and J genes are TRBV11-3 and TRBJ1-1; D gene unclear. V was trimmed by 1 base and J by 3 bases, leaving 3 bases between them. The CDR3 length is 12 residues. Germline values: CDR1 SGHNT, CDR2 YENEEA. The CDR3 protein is CASSLGDTEAFF. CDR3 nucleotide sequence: TGTGCCAGCAGCTTAGGGGACACTGAAGCTTTCTTT.

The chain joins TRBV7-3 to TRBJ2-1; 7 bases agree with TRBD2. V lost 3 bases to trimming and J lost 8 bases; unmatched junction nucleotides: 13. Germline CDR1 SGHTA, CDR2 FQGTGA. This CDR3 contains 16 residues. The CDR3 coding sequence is TGTGCCAGCAGCTTGGGTTTGGCGGGAGCGAGCGATGAGCAGTTCTTC. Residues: CASSLGLAGASDEQFF.

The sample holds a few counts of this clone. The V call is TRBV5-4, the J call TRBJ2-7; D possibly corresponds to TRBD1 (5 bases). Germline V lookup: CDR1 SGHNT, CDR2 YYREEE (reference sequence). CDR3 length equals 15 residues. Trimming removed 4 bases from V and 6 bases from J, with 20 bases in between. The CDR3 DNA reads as TGTGCCAGCAGCCTAAGGGGTATTGCAGTGGGCGAGCAGTACGTC. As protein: CASSLRGIAVGEQYV.

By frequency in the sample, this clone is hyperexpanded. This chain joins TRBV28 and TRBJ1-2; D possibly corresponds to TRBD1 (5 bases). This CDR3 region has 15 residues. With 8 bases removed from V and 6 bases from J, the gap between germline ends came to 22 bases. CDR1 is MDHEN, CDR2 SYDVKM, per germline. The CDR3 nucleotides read TGTGCCAGCGTCGGCGGAGGAAGATCGGGGGATGGCTACACCTTC. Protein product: CASVGGGRSGDGYTF.

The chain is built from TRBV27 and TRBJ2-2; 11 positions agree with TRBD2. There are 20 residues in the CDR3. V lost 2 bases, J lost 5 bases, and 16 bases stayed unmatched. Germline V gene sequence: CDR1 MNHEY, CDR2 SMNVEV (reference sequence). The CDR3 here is CASSLDTFSIAGGRTGELFF. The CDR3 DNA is TGTGCCAGCAGTTTAGATACTTTCTCGATAGCGGGAGGGCGGACCGGGGAGCTGTTTTTT.

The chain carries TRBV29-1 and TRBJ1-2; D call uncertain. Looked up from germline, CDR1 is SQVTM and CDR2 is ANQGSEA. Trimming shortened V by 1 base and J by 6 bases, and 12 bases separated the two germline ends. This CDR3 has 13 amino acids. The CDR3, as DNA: TGCAGCGTTGAAGGGCTGGCCTCAGATGGCTACACCTTC. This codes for CSVEGLASDGYTF.

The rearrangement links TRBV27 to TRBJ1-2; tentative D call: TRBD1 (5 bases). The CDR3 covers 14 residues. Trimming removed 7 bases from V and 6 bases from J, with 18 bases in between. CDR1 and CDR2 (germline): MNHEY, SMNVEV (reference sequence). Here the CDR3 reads CASNSLRGTDGYTF. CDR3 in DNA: TGTGCCAGCAACTCACTAAGGGGAACTGATGGCTACACCTTC.

The chain's CDR3 is CASSFWGGSNQPQHF. The CDR3 nucleotides read TGTGCCAGCAGCTTTTGGGGGGGAAGCAATCAGCCCCAGCATTTT. V and J are TRBV5-4 and TRBJ1-5; D may be TRBD1 (5 bases). The CDR3 has 15 amino acids. CDR1 is SGHNT, CDR2 YYREEE, per germline (reference sequence). V was trimmed by 2 bases and J by 1 base, leaving 10 bases between them.

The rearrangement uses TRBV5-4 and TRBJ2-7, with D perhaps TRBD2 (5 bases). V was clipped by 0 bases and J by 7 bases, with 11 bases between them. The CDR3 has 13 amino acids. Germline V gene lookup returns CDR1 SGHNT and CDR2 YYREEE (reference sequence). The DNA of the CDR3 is TGTGCCAGCAGCTTGGGCGGGCTGGGGGAGCAGTACTTC. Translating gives CASSLGGLGEQYF.

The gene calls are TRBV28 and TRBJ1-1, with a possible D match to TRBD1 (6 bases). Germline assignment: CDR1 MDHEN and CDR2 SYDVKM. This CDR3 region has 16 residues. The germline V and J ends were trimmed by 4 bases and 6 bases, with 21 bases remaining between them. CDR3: CASSSQGGANRAEAFF. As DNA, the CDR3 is TGTGCCAGCAGTTCCCAGGGCGGGGCCAACAGGGCTGAAGCTTTCTTT.

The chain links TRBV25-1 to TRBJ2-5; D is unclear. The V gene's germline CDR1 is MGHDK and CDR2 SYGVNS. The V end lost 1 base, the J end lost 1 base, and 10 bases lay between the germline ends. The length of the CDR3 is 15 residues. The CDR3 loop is CASSEFRAAQETQYF. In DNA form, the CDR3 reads TGTGCCAGCAGTGAATTTAGGGCAGCCCAAGAGACCCAGTACTTC.

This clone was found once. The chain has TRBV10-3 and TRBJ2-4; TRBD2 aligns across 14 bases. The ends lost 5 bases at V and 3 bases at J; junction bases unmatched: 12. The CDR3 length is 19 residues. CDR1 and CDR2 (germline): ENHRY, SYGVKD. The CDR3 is CAISPGAGTSGGLKNIQYF. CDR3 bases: TGTGCCATCAGTCCTGGGGCAGGGACTAGCGGGGGCCTCAAAAACATTCAGTACTTC.

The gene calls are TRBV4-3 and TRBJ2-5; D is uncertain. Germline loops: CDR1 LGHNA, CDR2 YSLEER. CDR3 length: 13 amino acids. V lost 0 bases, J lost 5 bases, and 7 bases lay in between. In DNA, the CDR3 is TGCGCCAGCAGCCAAGATCTGTATGAGACCCAGTACTTC. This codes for CASSQDLYETQYF.